This TCR beta chain was captured in a study of cytomegalovirus exposure and HLA in healthy donors. With regard to this clone: The antigen remains undetermined.

In the PCR, 60 Vbeta and 13 Jbeta primers were used. Methods used by the authors: A later analysis counted approximately 88 million unique TCR beta chains, around 10 million shared. Data came from immunoSEQ multiplex PCR; TCRdb stores just in-frame clones and leaves some out. That table supplies the V and J calls and clone size; D and trimming were determined from the DNA. The repertoire holds about 80,000 clones, with 62% as singletons. The germline V gene encodes CDR1 MNHEY and CDR2 SVGAGI. The CDR3 has 15 residues. With V trimmed by 1 base and J by 8 bases, 5 bases remained unmatched. Study-level results: Per published accounts, TCR beta sequences correctly predicted the HLA-A and HLA-B alleles of most subjects. Altogether, 150 to 200 TCR beta chains were recorded as cytomegalovirus-associated.

This chain uses TRBV6-5 with TRBJ1-4; TRBD1 matches at 9 bases. The TCR originated in a male donor in good health and CMV-seropositive. The sample taken for sequencing was PBMCs. CDR3: CASSYWGQGREKLFF. CDR3 DNA sequence: TGTGCCAGCAGTTACTGGGGACAGGGACGGGAAAAACTGTTTTTT.